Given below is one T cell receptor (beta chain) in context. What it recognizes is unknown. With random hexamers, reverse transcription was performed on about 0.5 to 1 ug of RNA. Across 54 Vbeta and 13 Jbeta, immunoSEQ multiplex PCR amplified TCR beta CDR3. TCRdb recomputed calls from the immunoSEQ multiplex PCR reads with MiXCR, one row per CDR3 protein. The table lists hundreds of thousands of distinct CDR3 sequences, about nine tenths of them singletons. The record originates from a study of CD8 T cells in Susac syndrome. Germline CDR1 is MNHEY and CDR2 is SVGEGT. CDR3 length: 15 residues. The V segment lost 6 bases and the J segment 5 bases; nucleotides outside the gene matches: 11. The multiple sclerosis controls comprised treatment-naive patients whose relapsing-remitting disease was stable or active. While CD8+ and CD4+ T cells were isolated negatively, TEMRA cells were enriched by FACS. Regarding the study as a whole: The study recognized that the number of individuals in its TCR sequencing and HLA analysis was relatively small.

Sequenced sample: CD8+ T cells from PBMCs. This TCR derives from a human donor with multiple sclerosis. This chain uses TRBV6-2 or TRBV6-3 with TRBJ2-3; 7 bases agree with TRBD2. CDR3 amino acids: CASSWELATGDTQYF. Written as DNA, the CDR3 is TGTGCCAGCAGCTGGGAACTAGCGACGGGAGATACGCAGTATTTT.